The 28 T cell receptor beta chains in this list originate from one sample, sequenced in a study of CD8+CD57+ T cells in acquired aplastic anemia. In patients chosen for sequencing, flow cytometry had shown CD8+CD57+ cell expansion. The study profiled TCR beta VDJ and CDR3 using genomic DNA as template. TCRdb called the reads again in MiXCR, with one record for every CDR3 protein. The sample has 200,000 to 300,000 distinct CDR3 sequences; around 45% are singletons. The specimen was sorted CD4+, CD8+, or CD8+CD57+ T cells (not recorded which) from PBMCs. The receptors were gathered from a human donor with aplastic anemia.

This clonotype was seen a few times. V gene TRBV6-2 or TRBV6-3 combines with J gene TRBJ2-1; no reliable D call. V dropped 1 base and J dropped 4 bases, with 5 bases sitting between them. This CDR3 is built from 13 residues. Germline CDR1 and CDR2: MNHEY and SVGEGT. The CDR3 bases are TGTGCCAGCAGTTACTACTTTTACAATGAGCAGTTCTTC. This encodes CASSYYFYNEQFF.

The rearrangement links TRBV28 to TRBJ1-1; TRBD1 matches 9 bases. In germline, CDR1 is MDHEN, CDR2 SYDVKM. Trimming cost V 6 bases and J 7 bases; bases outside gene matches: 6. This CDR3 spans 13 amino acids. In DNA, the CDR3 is TGTGCCAGCAGCCTGACAGGGGGAATTGAAGCTTTCTTT. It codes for CASSLTGGIEAFF.

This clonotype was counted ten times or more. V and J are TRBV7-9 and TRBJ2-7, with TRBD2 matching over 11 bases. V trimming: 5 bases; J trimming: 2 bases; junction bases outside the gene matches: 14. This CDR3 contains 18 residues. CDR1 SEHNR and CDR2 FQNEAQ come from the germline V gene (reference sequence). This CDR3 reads CASSPNLAGGPFAYEQYF. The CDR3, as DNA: TGTGCCAGCAGCCCGAACCTAGCGGGGGGACCTTTTGCCTACGAGCAGTACTTC.

The CDR3 protein is CASSFIAGGTDTQYF. The CDR3 region has the DNA TGTGCCAGCAGCTTCATAGCGGGGGGCACAGATACGCAGTATTTT. The rearrangement links TRBV9 to TRBJ2-3, with TRBD2 matching over 9 bases. V shed 4 bases, J shed 1 base, and the junction held 4 bases outside the gene matches. This CDR3 contains 15 residues. The germline CDR1 and CDR2 sequences are SGDLS and YYNGEE.

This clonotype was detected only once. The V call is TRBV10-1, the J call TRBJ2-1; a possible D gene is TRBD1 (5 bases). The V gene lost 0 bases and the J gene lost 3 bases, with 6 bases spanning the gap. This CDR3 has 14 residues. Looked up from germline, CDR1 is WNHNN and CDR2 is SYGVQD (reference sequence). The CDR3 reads CASSESTDYNEQFF. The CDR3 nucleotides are TGCGCCAGCAGTGAGTCGACAGACTACAATGAGCAGTTCTTC.

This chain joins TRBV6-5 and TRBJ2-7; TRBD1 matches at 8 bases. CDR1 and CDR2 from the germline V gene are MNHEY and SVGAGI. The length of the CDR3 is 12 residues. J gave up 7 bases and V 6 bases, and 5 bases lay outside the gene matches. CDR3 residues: CASRRTGSEQYF. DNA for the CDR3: TGTGCCAGCAGGAGGACAGGGAGTGAGCAGTACTTC.

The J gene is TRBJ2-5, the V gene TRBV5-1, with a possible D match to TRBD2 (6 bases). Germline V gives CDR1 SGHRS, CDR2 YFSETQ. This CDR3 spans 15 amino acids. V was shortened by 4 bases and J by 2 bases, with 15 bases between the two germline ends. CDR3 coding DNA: TGCGCCAGCAGCATCAGCGGGCCCCGTCAAGAGACCCAGTACTTC. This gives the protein CASSISGPRQETQYF. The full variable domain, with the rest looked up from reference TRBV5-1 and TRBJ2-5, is KAGVTQTPRYLIKTRGQQVTLSCSPISGHRSVSWYQQTPGQGLQFLFEYFSETQRNKGNFPGRFSGRQFSNSRSEMNVSTLELGDSALYLCASSISGPRQETQYFGPGTRLLVL.

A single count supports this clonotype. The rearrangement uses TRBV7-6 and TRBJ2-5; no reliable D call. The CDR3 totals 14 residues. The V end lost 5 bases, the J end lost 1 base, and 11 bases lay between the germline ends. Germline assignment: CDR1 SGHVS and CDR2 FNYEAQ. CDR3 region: CASSPFGFQETQYF. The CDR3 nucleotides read TGTGCCAGCAGCCCATTCGGGTTCCAAGAGACCCAGTACTTC.

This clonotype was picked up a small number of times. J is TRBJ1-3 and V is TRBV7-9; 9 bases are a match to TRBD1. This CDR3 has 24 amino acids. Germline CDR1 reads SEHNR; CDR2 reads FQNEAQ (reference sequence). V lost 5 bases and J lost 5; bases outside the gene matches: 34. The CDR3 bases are TGTGCCAGCAGCCCAGAACAATGGGACAGGGTAGGCCGTTATAATGACCGCCGTAGAAACACCATATATTTT. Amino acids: CASSPEQWDRVGRYNDRRRNTIYF. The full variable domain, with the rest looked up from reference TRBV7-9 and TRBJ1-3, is DTGVSQNPRHKITKRGQNVTFRCDPISEHNRLYWYRQTLGQGPEFLTYFQNEAQLEKSRLLSDRFSAERPKGSFSTLEIQRTEQGDSAMYLCASSPEQWDRVGRYNDRRRNTIYFGEGSWLTVV.

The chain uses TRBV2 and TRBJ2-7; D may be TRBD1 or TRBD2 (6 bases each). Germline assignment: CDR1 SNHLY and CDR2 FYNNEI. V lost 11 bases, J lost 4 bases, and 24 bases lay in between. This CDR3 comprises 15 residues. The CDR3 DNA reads TGTGCCGGGGGAGGCAACCGGGACACCCCTTACGAGCAGTACTTC. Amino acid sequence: CAGGGNRDTPYEQYF.

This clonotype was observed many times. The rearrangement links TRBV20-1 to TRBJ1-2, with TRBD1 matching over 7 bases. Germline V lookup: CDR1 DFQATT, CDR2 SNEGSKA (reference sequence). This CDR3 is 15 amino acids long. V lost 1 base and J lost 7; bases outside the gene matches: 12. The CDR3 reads CSARASGTAYFGYTF. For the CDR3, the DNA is TGCAGTGCTAGAGCCTCCGGGACAGCCTACTTTGGCTACACCTTC.

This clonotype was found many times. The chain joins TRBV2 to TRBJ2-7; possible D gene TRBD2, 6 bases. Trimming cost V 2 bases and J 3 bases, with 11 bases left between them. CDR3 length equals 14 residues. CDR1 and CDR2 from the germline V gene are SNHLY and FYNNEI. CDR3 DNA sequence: TGTGCCAGCAGTGAAATCGGGGGAGTCTACGAGCAGTACTTC. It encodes CASSEIGGVYEQYF.

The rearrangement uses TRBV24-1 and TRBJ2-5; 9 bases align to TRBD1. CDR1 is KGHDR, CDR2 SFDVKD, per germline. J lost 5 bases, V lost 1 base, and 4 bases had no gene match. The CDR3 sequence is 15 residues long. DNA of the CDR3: TGTGCCACCAGTGATTTAACAGGGGGCAGGGAGACCCAGTACTTC. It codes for CATSDLTGGRETQYF.

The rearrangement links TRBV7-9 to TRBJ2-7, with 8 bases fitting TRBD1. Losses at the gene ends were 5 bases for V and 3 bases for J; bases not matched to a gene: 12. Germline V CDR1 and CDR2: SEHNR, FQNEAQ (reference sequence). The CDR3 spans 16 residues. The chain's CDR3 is CASSHGQGSVDYEQYF. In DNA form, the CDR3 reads TGTGCCAGCAGCCACGGACAGGGTAGCGTCGACTACGAGCAGTACTTC.

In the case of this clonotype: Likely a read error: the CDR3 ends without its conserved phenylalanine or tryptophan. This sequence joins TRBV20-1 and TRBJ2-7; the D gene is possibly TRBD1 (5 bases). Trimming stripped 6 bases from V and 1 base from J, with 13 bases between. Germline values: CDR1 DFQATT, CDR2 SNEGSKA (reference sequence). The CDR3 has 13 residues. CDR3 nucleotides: TGCAGTGCCATGGGGCAATTTTCCTACGAGCAGTACCTC. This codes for CSAMGQFSYEQYL.

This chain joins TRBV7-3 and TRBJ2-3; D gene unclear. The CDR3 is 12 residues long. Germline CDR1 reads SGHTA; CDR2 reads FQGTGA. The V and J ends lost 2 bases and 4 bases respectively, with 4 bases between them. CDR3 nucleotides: TGTGCCAGCAGCTTACTTGCAGATACGCAGTATTTT. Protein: CASSLLADTQYF.

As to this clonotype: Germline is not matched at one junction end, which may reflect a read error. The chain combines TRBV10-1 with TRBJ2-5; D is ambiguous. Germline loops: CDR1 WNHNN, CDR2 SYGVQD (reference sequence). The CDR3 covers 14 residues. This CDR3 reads CAISYDLHQETQYF. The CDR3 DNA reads TGTGCCATCAGTTATGACTTACACCAAGAGACCCAGTACTTC.

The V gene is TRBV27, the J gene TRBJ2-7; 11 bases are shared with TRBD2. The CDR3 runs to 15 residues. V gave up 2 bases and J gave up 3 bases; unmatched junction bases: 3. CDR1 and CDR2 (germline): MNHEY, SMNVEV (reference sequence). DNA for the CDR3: TGTGCCAGCAGTTTAGTTCTAGCGGGGGGCTACGAGCAGTACTTC. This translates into CASSLVLAGGYEQYF.

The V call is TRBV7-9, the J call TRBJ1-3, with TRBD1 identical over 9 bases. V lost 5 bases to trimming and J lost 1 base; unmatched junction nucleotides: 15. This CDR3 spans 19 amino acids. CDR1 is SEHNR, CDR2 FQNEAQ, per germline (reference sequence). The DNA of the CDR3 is TGTGCCAGCAGCCTACCTCAAAGCGGGGACAGGGATTCTGGAAACACCATATATTTT. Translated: CASSLPQSGDRDSGNTIYF.

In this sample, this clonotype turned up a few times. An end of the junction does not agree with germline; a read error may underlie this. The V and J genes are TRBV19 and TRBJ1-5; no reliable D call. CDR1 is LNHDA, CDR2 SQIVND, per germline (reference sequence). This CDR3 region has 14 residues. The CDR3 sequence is CAGSIDETQETQHF. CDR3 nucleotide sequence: TGTGCCGGTAGTATAGATGAGACGCAAGAGACCCAGCATTTT.

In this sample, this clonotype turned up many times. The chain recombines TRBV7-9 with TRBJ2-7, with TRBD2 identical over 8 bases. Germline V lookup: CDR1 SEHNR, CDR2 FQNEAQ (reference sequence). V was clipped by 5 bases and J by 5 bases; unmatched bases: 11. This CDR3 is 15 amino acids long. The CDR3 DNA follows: TGTGCCAGCAGCCCCCCCCCGGGACTAGGGAACGAGCAGTACTTC. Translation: CASSPPPGLGNEQYF.

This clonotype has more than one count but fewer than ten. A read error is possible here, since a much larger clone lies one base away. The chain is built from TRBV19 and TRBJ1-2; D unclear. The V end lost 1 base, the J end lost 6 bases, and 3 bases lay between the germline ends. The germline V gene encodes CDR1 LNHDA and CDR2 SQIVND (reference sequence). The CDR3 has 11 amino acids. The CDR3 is CASSIGHGYTF. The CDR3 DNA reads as TGTGCCAGTAGTATAGGTCATGGCTACACCTTC.

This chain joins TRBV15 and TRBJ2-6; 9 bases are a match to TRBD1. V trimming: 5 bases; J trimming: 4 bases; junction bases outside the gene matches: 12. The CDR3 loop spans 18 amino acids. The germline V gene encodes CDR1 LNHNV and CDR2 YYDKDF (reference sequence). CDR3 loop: CATSRPSGQGSGANVLTF. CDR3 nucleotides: TGTGCCACCAGCCGACCCTCGGGACAGGGATCCGGGGCCAACGTCCTGACTTTC. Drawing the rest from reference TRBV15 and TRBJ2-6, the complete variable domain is DAMVIQNPRYQVTQFGKPVTLSCSQTLNHNVMYWYQQKSSQAPKLLFHYYDKDFNNEADTPDNFQSRRPNTSFCFLDIRSPGLGDTAMYLCATSRPSGQGSGANVLTFGAGSRLTVL.

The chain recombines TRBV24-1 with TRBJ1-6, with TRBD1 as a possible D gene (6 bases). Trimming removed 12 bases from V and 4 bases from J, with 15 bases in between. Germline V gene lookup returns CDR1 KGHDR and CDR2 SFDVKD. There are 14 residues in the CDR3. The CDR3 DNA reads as TGTGCCCCCGTCGACAGGTCTTATAATTCACCCCTCCACTTT. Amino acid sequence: CAPVDRSYNSPLHF.

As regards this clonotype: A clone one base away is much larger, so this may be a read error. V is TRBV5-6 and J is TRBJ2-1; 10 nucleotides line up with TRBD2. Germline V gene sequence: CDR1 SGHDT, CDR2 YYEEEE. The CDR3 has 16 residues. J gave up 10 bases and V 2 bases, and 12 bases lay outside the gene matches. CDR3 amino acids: CASSLDRALLAGEQFF. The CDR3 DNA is TGTGCCAGCAGCTTAGACAGGGCGCTACTAGCGGGAGAGCAGTTCTTC.

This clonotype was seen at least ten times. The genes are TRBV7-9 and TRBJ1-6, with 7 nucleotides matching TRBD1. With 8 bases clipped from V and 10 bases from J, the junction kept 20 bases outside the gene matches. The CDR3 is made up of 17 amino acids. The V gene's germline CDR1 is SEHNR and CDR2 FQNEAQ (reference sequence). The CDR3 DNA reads TGTGCCAGCCAAGGACAGGATCCTCCCTCCTTGGGGTCACCCCTCCACTTT. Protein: CASQGQDPPSLGSPLHF.

For the CDR3, the DNA is TGTGCCAGCAGGGTTGGGCGAGAAGCTTTCTTT. This gives the protein CASRVGREAFF. The chain employs TRBV7-2 and TRBJ1-1; D gene uncertain. This CDR3 has 11 residues. V gave up 6 bases and J gave up 8 bases, with 10 bases separating them. Per germline, CDR1 SGHTA and CDR2 FQGNSA.

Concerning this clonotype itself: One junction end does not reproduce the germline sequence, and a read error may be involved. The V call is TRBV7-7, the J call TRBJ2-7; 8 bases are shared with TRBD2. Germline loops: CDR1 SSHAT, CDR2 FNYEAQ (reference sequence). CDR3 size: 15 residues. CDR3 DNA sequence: TGTGCTAGCAGCTTAGGGAGTAGCGGGGCTGTCGAGCAGTACTTC. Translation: CASSLGSSGAVEQYF.